What follows is one T cell receptor (beta chain) and its context. The data stem from a study of STAT5B mutations in CD4+ large granular lymphocyte leukemia. Original analysis: Productive clonotypes were detectable down to 2.59 x 10-5 frequency. The repertoire was sequenced with immunoSEQ multiplex PCR; TCRdb's copy has only in-frame clones and lacks some. V and J calls and clone size are given by that table; D and trimming were obtained from the DNA. In the table there are almost 30,000 clones, 79% of which are singletons. Per germline, CDR1 MNHNS and CDR2 SASEGT. Trimming stripped 4 bases from V and 2 bases from J, with 12 bases between. The CDR3 has 15 residues.

The sequencing input was CD4+ T cells from blood buffy coats. This chain connects TRBV6-1 to TRBJ1-5, with D possibly TRBD1 on 6 matching bases. This TCR came from a human donor in good health. Here the CDR3 reads CASSVEQGGNQPQHF. The CDR3, as DNA: TGTGCCAGCAGTGTCGAACAGGGAGGCAATCAGCCCCAGCATTTT.